The present T cell receptor beta chain was sequenced within a study of cytomegalovirus exposure and HLA in healthy donors. As for the study in general: The approximately 670 first-cohort repertoires and the 95 to 150 validation repertoires shared the same platform, a later analysis reported.

This CDR3 is built from 16 residues. Germline V lookup: CDR1 SGDLS, CDR2 YYNGEE. V lost 3 bases, J lost 11 bases, and 15 bases stayed unmatched. This clone was seen only once. Its target is not known. Libraries were prepared by immunoSEQ multiplex PCR; TCRdb keeps only in-frame clonotypes and omits some of them. Of about 79,000 clones in the sample, 93% were seen once. Study-wide findings and caveats: TCR sequences were mostly rare, though some public TCRs occurred in many donors. The study flagged some 170 TCR beta chains as cytomegalovirus-associated.

The sample consisted of PBMCs. The sequence derives from a woman aged 25 to 39 in good health and CMV-seronegative. The V call is TRBV9, the J call TRBJ1-1; 11 nucleotides match TRBD1. The CDR3 here is CASSADPGTGGSRAFF. CDR3 bases: TGTGCCAGCAGCGCAGATCCCGGGACAGGGGGGAGTAGGGCTTTCTTT.